Shown below are 27 T cell receptor beta chains from a single sample sequenced in a study of blood T cell repertoires in COVID-19. Profiled with immunoSEQ multiplex PCR; TCRdb holds only in-frame clones, not every one. The sample has about 26,000 clones; less than 90% are singletons. Sequencing input: peripheral blood. The receptors were sampled from a man aged 65-85 years with active COVID-19.

The chain has TRBV4-3 and TRBJ2-2, with 13 bases matching TRBD2. Trimming cost V 2 bases and J 6 bases; bases outside gene matches: 3. Germline CDR1 reads LGHNA; CDR2 reads YSLEER. This CDR3 is built from 16 residues. The CDR3 is CASSQRGLAGPGELFF. CDR3 nucleotide sequence: TGCGCCAGCAGCCAACGGGGACTAGCGGGGCCCGGGGAGCTGTTTTTT.

The gene calls are TRBV3-1 (or the pseudogene TRBV3-2) and TRBJ1-1, with TRBD1 as a possible D gene (6 bases). The ends were cut back, 0 bases at V and 2 bases at J, with 16 bases in the middle. Germline V gene data show CDR1 as LGHDT and CDR2 as YNNKEL (reference sequence). This CDR3 has 17 amino acids. CDR3 sequence: CASSQEGSQGNNTEAFF. The CDR3 DNA reads as TGTGCCAGCAGCCAAGAAGGGAGCCAGGGGAATAACACTGAAGCTTTCTTT.

V is TRBV4-3 and J is TRBJ2-3, with a possible D match to TRBD1 (6 bases). Germline V gene sequence: CDR1 LGHNA, CDR2 YSLEER. CDR3 length: 15 amino acids. The V end was cut by 2 bases, the J end by 4 bases, with 13 bases between. CDR3 loop: CASSQSQGKSDTQYF. CDR3 nucleotide sequence: TGCGCCAGCAGCCAATCACAGGGTAAATCAGATACGCAGTATTTT.

The chain combines TRBV5-4 with TRBJ2-5; D gene ambiguous. Germline CDR1 is SGHNT and CDR2 is YYREEE (reference sequence). The V end was cut by 3 bases, the J end by 4 bases, with 10 bases between. The CDR3 contains 13 residues. CDR3 nucleotide sequence: TGTGCCAGCAGCTGGGCCTTGGGAGAGACCCAGTACTTC. It codes for CASSWALGETQYF.

This clone was seen once. This chain joins TRBV4-1 and TRBJ2-5, with TRBD1 identical over 10 bases. Germline CDR1 MGHRA, CDR2 YSYEKL. The ends lost 4 bases at V and 3 bases at J; junction bases unmatched: 17. The CDR3 runs 19 residues. The CDR3: CASSPPPGQGPLREETQYF. The CDR3 DNA is TGCGCCAGCAGCCCGCCTCCGGGACAGGGGCCGTTAAGAGAAGAGACCCAGTACTTC.

The chain couples TRBV30 to TRBJ1-5; TRBD1 matches at 7 bases. The V gene's germline CDR1 is GTSNPN and CDR2 SVGIG (reference sequence). This CDR3 is 16 amino acids long. The trim removed 0 bases at V and 2 bases at J, leaving 7 bases unmatched. The CDR3 DNA follows: TGTGCCTGGAGTGTACCGGGACAGACGGGCAATCAGCCCCAGCATTTT. This encodes CAWSVPGQTGNQPQHF.

The chain uses TRBV2 and TRBJ1-2, with TRBD1 matching 9 bases. CDR1 and CDR2 from the germline V gene are SNHLY and FYNNEI. The CDR3 is 14 amino acids. V dropped 5 bases and J dropped 8; count of bases not matched to a gene: 9. CDR3 loop: CASSTTQGAGGYTF. The CDR3 DNA reads TGTGCCAGCAGTACCACACAGGGGGCTGGGGGCTACACCTTC.

The V call is TRBV7-8, the J call TRBJ2-7; weak D call: TRBD1 (6 bases). The CDR3 runs to 12 residues. V was clipped by 5 bases and J by 5 bases, with 10 bases between them. The germline V gene has CDR1 SGHVS and CDR2 FQNEAQ. The CDR3 DNA reads TGTGCCAGCAGCCCGTACAGGGACGAGCAGTACTTC. As protein: CASSPYRDEQYF.

The rearrangement links TRBV6-5 to TRBJ1-5, with a weak D call TRBD1 (5 bases). Germline CDR1 MNHEY, CDR2 SVGAGI. This CDR3 is 13 amino acids long. Between the trimmed V and J ends, which lost 8 bases and 6 bases, there was a span of 14 bases. CDR3 in amino acids: CASADTSGQPQHF. The DNA of the CDR3 is TGTGCCAGCGCGGACACATCAGGTCAGCCCCAGCATTTT.

V gene TRBV5-6 combines with J gene TRBJ2-7, with TRBD1 matching 8 bases. Germline V lookup: CDR1 SGHDT, CDR2 YYEEEE. The CDR3 is 14 amino acids. The trim removed 2 bases at V and 2 bases at J, leaving 3 bases unmatched. The CDR3, as DNA: TGTGCCAGCAGCTTACGACAGGGGACCTACGAGCAGTACTTC. Residues: CASSLRQGTYEQYF.

V gene TRBV4-1 combines with J gene TRBJ1-2, with D tentatively TRBD1 (6 bases). V was shortened by 1 base and J by 7 bases, with 7 bases between the two germline ends. Germline V gene data show CDR1 as MGHRA and CDR2 as YSYEKL. The CDR3 has 12 residues. This CDR3 reads CASSQGTVGYTF. The CDR3 DNA sequence: TGCGCCAGCAGCCAAGGGACAGTTGGCTACACCTTC.

The chain has TRBV14 and TRBJ2-7, with 11 bases that match TRBD1. Germline V lookup: CDR1 SGHDN, CDR2 FVKESK. V dropped 3 bases and J dropped 3; count of bases not matched to a gene: 7. The CDR3 loop spans 16 amino acids. The CDR3 DNA is TGTGCCAGCAGCCAGAGGCCGGGACAGGGGGTCTACGAGCAGTACTTC. It encodes CASSQRPGQGVYEQYF.

The chain has TRBV4-1 and TRBJ2-1; possibly TRBD2 for D (6 bases). Germline-derived CDR1 and CDR2 are MGHRA and YSYEKL. The V gene lost 2 bases and the J gene lost 5 bases, with 16 bases spanning the gap. The CDR3 covers 16 residues. The CDR3 sequence is CASSQFVGGENNEQFF. In DNA, the CDR3 is TGCGCCAGCAGCCAATTCGTAGGCGGGGAAAACAATGAGCAGTTCTTC.

The J gene is TRBJ2-2, the V gene TRBV7-2; TRBD2 matches 8 bases. V shed 8 bases and J 2 bases; nucleotides not matched to a gene: 7. The CDR3 has 15 residues. Germline CDR1 is SGHTA and CDR2 is FQGNSA. The CDR3 reads CASREGTYNTGELFF. CDR3 sequence (DNA): TGTGCCAGCCGGGAGGGGACATATAACACCGGGGAGCTGTTTTTT.

The chain recombines TRBV4-3 with TRBJ1-4, with TRBD1 as a possible D gene (5 bases). Germline CDR1 LGHNA, CDR2 YSLEER. CDR3 length: 15 amino acids. V was cut by 5 bases and J by 7 bases, with 17 bases left in between. DNA for the CDR3: TGCGCCAGCAGCGTACGACGGGGGAAGTTTGAAAAACTGTTTTTT. This gives the protein CASSVRRGKFEKLFF.

The chain couples TRBV4-1 to TRBJ2-3; 10 bases match TRBD2. CDR1 and CDR2 from the germline V gene are MGHRA and YSYEKL. The CDR3 spans 16 residues. V shed 3 bases and J 2 bases; nucleotides not matched to a gene: 5. The DNA for the CDR3 is TGCGCCAGCAGCCAGGTTAGCGGGGGGACCACAGATACGCAGTATTTT. Amino acids: CASSQVSGGTTDTQYF.

The genes are TRBV4-2 and TRBJ1-6; maybe TRBD1 (5 bases). This CDR3 has 15 amino acids. Germline-derived CDR1 and CDR2 are LGHNA and YNFKEQ. With 3 bases removed from V and 9 bases from J, the gap between germline ends came to 15 bases. The CDR3 loop reads CASSQDAGWSSPLHF. CDR3 in DNA: TGTGCCAGCAGCCAGGACGCAGGGTGGTCTTCACCCCTCCACTTT.

This sequence joins TRBV5-6 and TRBJ1-2; the D gene is possibly TRBD1 (5 bases). The CDR3 is made up of 14 amino acids. Trimming left V 0 bases short and J 7 bases short, with 13 bases between. Germline values: CDR1 SGHDT, CDR2 YYEEEE. The CDR3 DNA reads TGTGCCAGCAGCTTGGGACATCCTAGGGGTGGCTACACCTTC. This gives the protein CASSLGHPRGGYTF. Supplemented by reference TRBV5-6 and TRBJ1-2, the full variable domain reads DAGVTQSPTHLIKTRGQQVTLRCSPKSGHDTVSWYQQALGQGPQFIFQYYEEEERQRGNFPDRFSGHQFPNYSSELNVNALLLGDSALYLCASSLGHPRGGYTFGSGTRLTVV.

The V and J genes are TRBV2 and TRBJ2-7; tentatively, D is TRBD1 (6 bases). The V gene lost 6 bases and the J gene lost 1 base, with 13 bases spanning the gap. This CDR3 spans 14 amino acids. Germline loops: CDR1 SNHLY, CDR2 FYNNEI. The CDR3 sequence is CASRLQGRSYEQYF. The CDR3 DNA sequence: TGTGCCAGCAGACTACAGGGACGATCCTACGAGCAGTACTTC.

The rearrangement uses TRBV30 and TRBJ2-2, with no clear D. CDR1 is GTSNPN and CDR2 is SVGIG in the germline V gene (reference sequence). Trimming pared 2 bases from V and 0 bases from J, leaving 4 bases between. This CDR3 has 13 residues. The CDR3 loop reads CAWSRTNTGELFF. CDR3 in DNA: TGTGCCTGGAGTCGTACGAACACCGGGGAGCTGTTTTTT.

This clone is a singleton in its sample. The chain links TRBV3-1 (or the pseudogene TRBV3-2) to TRBJ2-3; 11 nucleotides match TRBD2. This CDR3 spans 16 amino acids. CDR1 and CDR2 from the germline V gene are LGHDT and YNNKEL (reference sequence). V lost 4 bases to trimming and J lost 0 bases; unmatched junction nucleotides: 3. The CDR3 spells CASSRLAGSSTDTQYF. CDR3 bases: TGTGCCAGCAGCCGACTAGCGGGATCTAGCACAGATACGCAGTATTTT.

V is TRBV5-1 and J is TRBJ2-7, with D maybe TRBD1 (5 bases). Germline V gene sequence: CDR1 SGHRS, CDR2 YFSETQ. This CDR3 contains 16 residues. V lost 0 bases and J lost 5, with 18 bases in between. The CDR3 spells CASSLVSGSKDHEQYF. For the CDR3, the DNA is TGCGCCAGCAGCTTGGTTTCAGGGTCCAAGGACCACGAGCAGTACTTC.

This chain joins TRBV4-3 and TRBJ2-7, with unresolved D. CDR1 is LGHNA and CDR2 is YSLEER in the germline V gene. This CDR3 comprises 14 residues. V lost 1 base to trimming and J lost 2 bases, with 9 bases between them. CDR3 sequence: CASSQVGRTYEQYF. The CDR3 DNA reads as TGCGCCAGCAGCCAAGTCGGCAGGACCTACGAGCAGTACTTC.

The chain carries TRBV7-3 and TRBJ2-7; 10 bases align to TRBD1. CDR3 size: 13 residues. Germline V gene data show CDR1 as SGHTA and CDR2 as FQGTGA. V gave up 5 bases and J gave up 7 bases; unmatched junction bases: 5. Here the CDR3 DNA reads TGTGCCAGCAGCGCGGACAGGGGGGTGGAGCAGTACTTC. This encodes CASSADRGVEQYF.

This clone was counted between two and nine times. The chain employs TRBV4-1 and TRBJ1-5, with D tentatively TRBD1 (5 bases). With 4 bases removed from V and 0 bases from J, the gap between germline ends came to 13 bases. Germline lookup yields CDR1 MGHRA and CDR2 YSYEKL. The CDR3 runs 16 residues. The CDR3 region has the DNA TGCGCCAGCAGCCGGGAGGGGACTGATAGCAATCAGCCCCAGCATTTT. Amino acids: CASSREGTDSNQPQHF.

This chain uses TRBV9 with TRBJ2-5, with TRBD1 as a possible D gene (6 bases). The CDR3 is made up of 15 amino acids. The ends were cut back, 4 bases at V and 0 bases at J, with 13 bases in the middle. Per the germline V gene, CDR1 is SGDLS and CDR2 is YYNGEE. The CDR3 loop reads CASSLQGRNQETQYF. CDR3 nucleotides: TGTGCCAGCAGCCTACAGGGTAGGAACCAAGAGACCCAGTACTTC.

The chain combines TRBV29-1 with TRBJ2-3, with 12 bases that match TRBD1. CDR3 length: 19 residues. Germline loops: CDR1 SQVTM, CDR2 ANQGSEA. J was trimmed by 0 bases and V by 6 bases; bases with no gene match: 16. The CDR3 protein is CSVASGTGGAVSSTDTQYF. For the CDR3, the DNA is TGCAGCGTCGCTTCCGGGACAGGGGGCGCCGTTTCTAGCACAGATACGCAGTATTTT.